A selection of T cell receptor beta chains follows, all from one sample in a study of T cell responses to AZD1222 COVID-19 vaccine. Sequencing used immunoSEQ multiplex PCR; TCRdb keeps in-frame clones, though not all of them. The table shows roughly 58,000 clones, with 85% occurring only once. Sequences were derived from peripheral blood, sampled on day 0 of MenACWY control vaccination. The receptors were sampled from an adult in good health. Each CDR3 is given with its conserved first and last residue. A D gene is named only where the DNA matches it firmly. Where a row states a size, it is once, few, many or the class of an expanded clone; other rows omit it.

abundance	v_gene	j_gene	d_gene	CDR3aa
-	TRBV21-1	TRBJ2-7	-	CATLGAVVCYEQYF
-	TRBV3-1/TRBV3-2	TRBJ2-1	TRBD2	CASSQAGTSHEQFF
-	TRBV28	TRBJ2-7	-	CASSLWATADEQYF
-	TRBV30	TRBJ2-7	-	CAWSVGGTTYEQYF
-	TRBV7-8	TRBJ2-7	-	CASSLGDYEQYF
-	TRBV7-2	TRBJ1-2	-	CASSPDGIYGYTF
few	TRBV10-3	TRBJ1-1	TRBD1	CAISEQDRGPLEAFF
-	TRBV6-1	TRBJ2-1	-	CASSEAVGLGGNEQFF
-	TRBV18	TRBJ2-7	TRBD2	CASSPVTSGSRYEQYF
-	TRBV6-5	TRBJ2-2	TRBD1	CASSYTRTGTGELFF
-	TRBV9	TRBJ2-2	TRBD1	CASSLRSTGAGTGELFF
-	TRBV7-2	TRBJ2-3	-	CASSLRRGRTDTQYF
-	TRBV7-2	TRBJ2-7	-	CASPGGAYEQYF
-	TRBV7-2	TRBJ2-4	TRBD1	CASSPDRDTKNIQYF
-	TRBV7-9	TRBJ2-2	-	CASSLRRNTGELFF
few	TRBV4-2	TRBJ2-3	TRBD2	CASSPAGAGPDTQYF
-	TRBV5-1	TRBJ2-2	TRBD2	CASSQTVLAGGPAGELFF
few	TRBV12-2	TRBJ2-2	-	CASRLGGIYTGELFF
-	TRBV19	TRBJ2-7	-	CAAGRRYEQYF
-	TRBV5-1	TRBJ2-2	-	CASSLGAAAGELFF
-	TRBV6-2/TRBV6-3	TRBJ2-2	-	CASSYWPGVWTGELFF
few	TRBV4-1	TRBJ2-7	-	CASSPSGILLYEQYF
-	TRBV2	TRBJ2-4	-	CASIVAQGYIQYF
-	TRBV9	TRBJ1-2	-	CASSVADSFYGYTF
-	TRBV10-3	TRBJ2-7	-	CAISGGDIEEQYF
-	TRBV6-5	TRBJ2-7	-	CASSYQQETYEQYF
-	TRBV2	TRBJ1-5	-	CASSRLNSNQPQHF
-	TRBV10-1	TRBJ2-5	-	CASSESGTGLETQYF
-	TRBV7-2	TRBJ1-4	TRBD1	CASSPDRGRDEKLFF
-	TRBV28	TRBJ2-1	-	CASSLWGDNEQFF
few	TRBV12-3/TRBV12-4	TRBJ1-2	-	CASSLSADYGYTF
-	TRBV7-9	TRBJ1-2	TRBD1	CASSTRQGARFYGYTF
-	TRBV30	TRBJ1-2	-	CAWRQLLNYGYTF
-	TRBV6-1	TRBJ2-3	-	CASSEFGRHTDTQYF
-	TRBV7-2	TRBJ2-3	-	CASSLSDTQYF